This T cell receptor beta chain was identified during a study of long-term antiretroviral therapy in people with HIV. Study-wide results and caveats: Despite increasing after ART, diversity remained lower than that of transplant donor controls. In HIV, the repertoires covered a tighter span of CDR3 lengths than in controls.

The germline V gene encodes CDR1 MNHEY and CDR2 SVGAGI. The ends lost 2 bases at V and 10 bases at J; junction bases unmatched: 6. The CDR3 covers 15 residues. Each participant with HIV received care in the United States. Investigators performed immunoSEQ version v3.0 at survey level. The table came from immunoSEQ multiplex PCR; TCRdb's copy has only in-frame clones and leaves some out. Found here are approximately 18,000 clones, around 77% of them singletons; the top ten hold 15%. To note about this clone: Its target is unknown.

The chain links TRBV6-5 to TRBJ2-1; 12 nucleotides agree with TRBD2. Sequenced here: unsorted PBMCs, sampled 2.1 to 2.2 years before starting antiretroviral therapy. The clonotype originates from a man aged 25 to 40 with HIV. The CDR3 is CASSYPTSGSSEQFF. For the CDR3, the DNA is TGTGCCAGCAGTTACCCGACTAGCGGGAGCTCCGAGCAGTTCTTC.